Following are 3 T cell receptor beta chains from one sample sequenced in a study of shared clonotypes between healthy human individuals. The assay was immunoSEQ multiplex PCR, and TCRdb's table has in-frame clones only and misses some. The sample holds 2 million to 2.5 million clones, around 95% seen once. Sequencing was performed on naive CD4+ T cells sorted from blood. Subset of the sample: CD45RA+ positively selected. These receptors all come from a man between 18 and 35 years old in good health.

This chain connects TRBV4-2 to TRBJ1-3; TRBD1 is a possible D gene (5 bases). Germline lookup yields CDR1 LGHNA and CDR2 YNFKEQ. V was trimmed by 4 bases and J by 4 bases, leaving 14 bases between them. The CDR3 loop spans 15 amino acids. For the CDR3, the DNA is TGTGCCAGCAGCCCCGATGTAGGGACCGGAAACACCATATATTTT. It yields the protein CASSPDVGTGNTIYF.

The chain links TRBV28 to TRBJ1-2; D remains ambiguous. The length of the CDR3 is 14 residues. Trimming removed 5 bases from V and 0 bases from J, with 10 bases in between. Germline V gene lookup returns CDR1 MDHEN and CDR2 SYDVKM. This chain's CDR3 is CASSPDAANYGYTF. The CDR3 region has the DNA TGTGCCAGCAGTCCGGACGCCGCTAACTATGGCTACACCTTC.

CDR3 region: CASSQGQRGQFF. CDR3 nucleotide sequence: TGCGCCAGCAGCCAGGGACAGAGGGGGCAGTTCTTC. The V call is TRBV4-1, the J call TRBJ2-1; 7 bases map to TRBD1. V trimming: 3 bases; J trimming: 12 bases; junction bases outside the gene matches: 5. The CDR3 has 12 amino acids. The germline V gene has CDR1 MGHRA and CDR2 YSYEKL.